The 10 T cell receptor beta chains in this list originate from one sample, sequenced in a study of blood T cell repertoires in COVID-19. This table comes from immunoSEQ multiplex PCR, and its TCRdb copy is limited to in-frame clones, with some not included. The table includes roughly 150,000 clones, around 74% detected once. Sequencing input: peripheral blood. The receptors were sampled from a woman aged 55-75 years with COVID-19, enrolled during active disease.

The chain couples TRBV11-1 to TRBJ2-7; 10 nucleotides match TRBD2. The CDR3 is 15 residues long. Trimming took 0 bases from V and 4 from J; bases not matched to a gene: 3. Germline V gene lookup returns CDR1 SGHAT and CDR2 FQDESV (reference sequence). This CDR3 is CASSLAGTSDYEQYV. CDR3 DNA: TGTGCCAGCAGCTTAGCTGGGACTAGCGATTACGAGCAGTACGTC.

The chain links TRBV4-1 to TRBJ2-1; 7 nucleotides match TRBD2. V gave up 1 base and J gave up 0 bases; unmatched junction bases: 6. Germline CDR1 is MGHRA and CDR2 is YSYEKL. The CDR3 extends over 17 amino acids. CDR3 sequence: CASSQGAGPSSYNEQFF. The CDR3 DNA sequence: TGCGCCAGCAGCCAAGGAGCGGGGCCGAGCTCCTACAATGAGCAGTTCTTC.

V and J are TRBV19 and TRBJ2-7, with TRBD1 identical over 8 bases. V dropped 1 base and J dropped 5; count of bases not matched to a gene: 10. Germline V gene lookup returns CDR1 LNHDA and CDR2 SQIVND (reference sequence). This CDR3 spans 16 amino acids. For the CDR3, the DNA is TGTGCCAGTAGTATAGGTCGTGGGACAGGTCCCGACGAGCAGTACTTC. It codes for CASSIGRGTGPDEQYF.

This chain uses TRBV27 with TRBJ2-1, with 12 nucleotides matching TRBD2. The CDR3 spans 18 residues. The V and J ends lost 5 bases and 3 bases, in that order; junction bases with no gene match: 11. Germline assignment: CDR1 MNHEY and CDR2 SMNVEV (reference sequence). The CDR3 nucleotides are TGTGCCAGCAGTCCTGGACTAGCGGGAACAGGGATCTACAATGAGCAGTTCTTC. It encodes CASSPGLAGTGIYNEQFF.

CDR3 in DNA: TGTGCCAGCAAAAGACTGGACTCAAACAATGAGCAGTTCTTC. Translation gives CASKRLDSNNEQFF. The chain employs TRBV6-5 and TRBJ2-1; perhaps TRBD2 as D (5 bases). V lost 7 bases and J lost 5, with 15 bases in between. Germline CDR1 is MNHEY and CDR2 is SVGAGI. CDR3 size: 14 residues.

The rearrangement uses TRBV11-2 and TRBJ2-2, with 11 bases fitting TRBD2. Germline-derived CDR1 and CDR2 are SGHAT and FQNNGV. J was trimmed by 5 bases and V by 2 bases; bases with no gene match: 1. The CDR3 consists of 15 residues. The CDR3 nucleotides are TGTGCCAGCAGCTTAATAGCGGGGGGGACCGGGGAGCTGTTTTTT. Amino acid sequence: CASSLIAGGTGELFF.

V gene TRBV7-2 combines with J gene TRBJ1-5; TRBD1 is a possible D gene (5 bases). The ends were cut back, 1 base at V and 2 bases at J, with 15 bases in the middle. Germline CDR1 is SGHTA and CDR2 is FQGNSA. This CDR3 comprises 17 residues. The CDR3 reads CASSLVLGGAGNQPQHF. The CDR3 region has the DNA TGTGCCAGCAGCTTAGTTCTCGGAGGGGCAGGCAATCAGCCCCAGCATTTT.

This clone was detected only a few times. The chain links TRBV15 to TRBJ1-1, with TRBD1 identical over 8 bases. CDR1 and CDR2 from the germline V gene are LNHNV and YYDKDF (reference sequence). V gave up 2 bases and J gave up 0 bases; unmatched junction bases: 2. This CDR3 is built from 15 residues. In DNA, the CDR3 is TGTGCCACCAGCAGAAACAGGGGGATGAACACTGAAGCTTTCTTT. As protein: CATSRNRGMNTEAFF. The full variable domain, with the rest looked up from reference TRBV15 and TRBJ1-1, is DAMVIQNPRYQVTQFGKPVTLSCSQTLNHNVMYWYQQKSSQAPKLLFHYYDKDFNNEADTPDNFQSRRPNTSFCFLDIRSPGLGDTAMYLCATSRNRGMNTEAFFGQGTRLTVV.

V is TRBV7-9 and J is TRBJ2-2; no firm D call. Trimming cost V 5 bases and J 4 bases, with 14 bases left between them. Germline V gene lookup returns CDR1 SEHNR and CDR2 FQNEAQ (reference sequence). This CDR3 has 15 amino acids. In nucleotides, the CDR3 is TGTGCCAGCAGCCCAAAGGTTGCAGGCACCGGGGAGCTGTTTTTT. Translating gives CASSPKVAGTGELFF.

The chain has TRBV29-1 and TRBJ2-3; TRBD2 aligns across 7 bases. The ends lost 5 bases at V and 3 bases at J; junction bases unmatched: 5. CDR1 and CDR2 (germline): SQVTM, ANQGSEA. The length of the CDR3 is 13 residues. The DNA for the CDR3 is TGCAGCGTTCTGGGACTACTAACAGATACGCAGTATTTT. Its protein product is CSVLGLLTDTQYF.